A selection of T cell receptor beta chains follows, all from one sample in a study of spatial heterogeneity in lung cancer. Using its own MiXCR run on the 5' RACE reads, TCRdb lists one record per CDR3 protein. Of tens of thousands of distinct CDR3 sequences in the sample, approximately 12% were seen once. The sample consisted of PBMCs, taken at surgery. Receptors were obtained from a male donor with early-stage non-small cell lung cancer. Each CDR3 is given with its conserved first and last residue. Fields, in order: V gene, J gene, D gene, clone size, CDR3 DNA, CDR3 protein. D genes are given only for firm matches. Clone size is stated in some rows and not others, as once, few, many or a class when expanded.

>TRBV6-1|TRBJ1-2|.|.
TGTGCCAGCAGTGACCGATACAGTTCTAACTATGGCTACACCTTC
CASSDRYSSNYGYTF
>TRBV28|TRBJ2-7|.|.
TGTGCCAGCAGTCCCTTGGTGGGAGAGCAGTACTTC
CASSPLVGEQYF
>TRBV6-2/TRBV6-3|TRBJ2-7|TRBD2|few
TGTGCCAGCAGTTACAAGGGAGGGCCGTACGAGCAGTACTTC
CASSYKGGPYEQYF
>TRBV4-3|TRBJ1-2|TRBD1|few
TGCGCCAGCAGCCAAGATCTACAGGGGTTCTATGGCTACACCTTC
CASSQDLQGFYGYTF
>TRBV19|TRBJ1-4|.|.
TGTGCCACCGTAATGGGAGAAAAACTGTTTTTT
CATVMGEKLFF
>TRBV13|TRBJ2-2|.|.
TGTGCCAGCAGCCGAGTCGGATCCTCGAACACCGGGGAGCTGTTTTTT
CASSRVGSSNTGELFF
>TRBV6-5|TRBJ1-3|TRBD1|few
TGTGCCAGCAGTTACCTTGGGACAGCTACTGGAAACACCATATATTTT
CASSYLGTATGNTIYF
>TRBV6-1|TRBJ2-5|TRBD1|many
TGTGCCAGCAGTGTACAGGGGAAAGAGACCCAGTACTTC
CASSVQGKETQYF
>TRBV20-1|TRBJ2-1|.|.
TGCAGAATCGGTAGGGAAAAAGTCAATGAGCAGTTCTTC
CRIGREKVNEQFF
>TRBV6-5|TRBJ2-1|TRBD2|many
TGTGCCAGCAGTAGCGGGGCGAGGAATGAGCAGTTCTTC
CASSSGARNEQFF
>TRBV20-1|TRBJ2-2|TRBD2|few
TGCAGTGCCAATAGCGGGGCCCAGAACACCGGGGAGCTGTTTTTT
CSANSGAQNTGELFF
>TRBV5-1|TRBJ2-3|.|many
TGCGCCAGCAGCTTGATACGTGGGAGGAGCGGAGATACGCAGTATTTT
CASSLIRGRSGDTQYF
>TRBV3-1|TRBJ2-1|.|.
TGTGCCAGCAGCAACCGGGACAAGTACAATGAGCAGTTCTTC
CASSNRDKYNEQFF
>TRBV20-1|TRBJ1-1|TRBD1|few
TGCAGTGCCCCCCCCGGGACAGGGGACACTGAAGCTTTCTTT
CSAPPGTGDTEAFF
>TRBV11-2|TRBJ2-7|.|.
TGTGCCAGCAGCTTAGATCCTTTTGTCAGCTACGAGCAGTACTTC
CASSLDPFVSYEQYF
>TRBV5-1|TRBJ2-1|.|many
TGCGCCAGCAGCCTCCTTGAGGAGGGAAACATTCGGCAGTTCTTC
CASSLLEEGNIRQFF
>TRBV29-1|TRBJ2-3|.|.
TGCAGCGTGTCCAGAGGGGCAGATACGCAGTATTTT
CSVSRGADTQYF
>TRBV5-4|TRBJ2-3|TRBD1|.
TGTGCCAGCAGCTTGCGTGGGACAGGGAGCCCAGATACGCAGTATTTT
CASSLRGTGSPDTQYF
>TRBV6-5|TRBJ2-7|.|many
TGTGCCAGCAGTTCCACAGGGTCTTGGGAGCAGTACTTC
CASSSTGSWEQYF
>TRBV6-1|TRBJ1-1|TRBD1|.
TGTGCCAGCAGTTCGAACGACAGGGTCGGCGCTGAAGCTTTCTTT
CASSSNDRVGAEAFF
>TRBV6-5|TRBJ2-5|TRBD2|few
TGTGCCAGCAGTCAGGGACTAGCGGGGGTGAAGGAGACCCAGTACTTC
CASSQGLAGVKETQYF
>TRBV28|TRBJ2-5|TRBD2|many
TGTGCCAGCAGTTTAGGGCTAGCGGGAGTAGAGACCCAGTACTTC
CASSLGLAGVETQYF
>TRBV27|TRBJ2-5|TRBD2|many
TGTGCCAGCAGTTTGGGACTAGCGGGCCTACAAGAGACCCAGTACTTC
CASSLGLAGLQETQYF
>TRBV7-9|TRBJ2-7|.|many
TGTGCCAGCAGCTTAACCTCTTACGAGCAGTACTTC
CASSLTSYEQYF
>TRBV11-2|TRBJ2-1|TRBD2|many
TGTGCCAGCAGCCCCTTGGGGACTAGCGGGGCCAACAATGAGCAGTTCTTC
CASSPLGTSGANNEQFF